This T cell receptor (beta chain) came from a study of shared clonotypes between healthy human individuals. The CDR3 is made up of 10 amino acids. From germline, CDR1 is MNHEY and CDR2 SMNVEV (reference sequence). Deep was the level used in running the assay. TCRdb's copy holds only in-frame clones and misses some; the assay was immunoSEQ multiplex PCR. This sample has 2 million to 2.5 million clones; 93% occur once, and the top ten carry 0.36%. General study points: Among donors, sharing of clonotypes was expected to be affected by sequencing depth.

The authors divided CD4+ cells into CD45RA+ naive and CD45RA-negative memory subsets. To note about this clone: Antigen specificity is unknown. Germline and junction disagree at one end, which may indicate a read error.

The sequence was obtained from a man in his late teens or twenties in good health. Some clones in this sample may be carry-over from other donors' samples. The genes are TRBV27 and TRBJ1-2; D is uncertain. Input material: naive CD4+ T cells from PBMCs. This sample's subset: CD45RA+ positively selected. Here the CDR3 DNA reads TGTGCCAGCACCCTAGCCGGGCCCCACTTC. This encodes CASTLAGPHF.